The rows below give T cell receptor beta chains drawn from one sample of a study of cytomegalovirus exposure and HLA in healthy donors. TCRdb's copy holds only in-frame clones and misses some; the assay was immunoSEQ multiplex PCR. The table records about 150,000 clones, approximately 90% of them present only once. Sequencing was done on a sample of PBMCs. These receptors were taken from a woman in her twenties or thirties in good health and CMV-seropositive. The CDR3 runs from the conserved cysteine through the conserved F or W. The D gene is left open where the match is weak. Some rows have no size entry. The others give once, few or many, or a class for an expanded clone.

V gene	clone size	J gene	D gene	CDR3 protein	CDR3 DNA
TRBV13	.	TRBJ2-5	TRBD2	CASSFTSGRETQYF	TGTGCCAGCAGCTTTACTAGCGGGAGAGAGACCCAGTACTTC
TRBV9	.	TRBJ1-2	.	CASSVSGNQGYTF	TGTGCCAGCAGCGTTTCCGGGAACCAAGGCTACACCTTC
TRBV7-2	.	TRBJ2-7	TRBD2	CASSSTGGWYEQYF	TGTGCCAGCAGCTCCACGGGGGGGTGGTACGAGCAGTACTTC
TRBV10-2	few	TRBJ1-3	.	CASRDSFSGNTIYF	TGCGCCAGCAGGGACAGCTTCTCTGGAAACACCATATATTTT
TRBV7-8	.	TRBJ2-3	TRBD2	CASSRYRLAGPGDTQYF	TGTGCCAGCAGCCGCTATCGACTAGCGGGGCCCGGAGATACGCAGTATTTT
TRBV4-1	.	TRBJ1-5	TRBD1	CASSFDRGTQPQHF	TGCGCCAGCAGCTTCGACAGGGGGACTCAGCCCCAGCATTTT
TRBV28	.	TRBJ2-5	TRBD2	CASSLRGRAWETQYF	TGTGCCAGCAGTTTAAGAGGGAGGGCATGGGAGACCCAGTACTTC
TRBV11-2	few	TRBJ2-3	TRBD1	CASSLGTGGTDTQYF	TGTGCCAGCAGCTTAGGTACAGGGGGCACAGATACGCAGTATTTT
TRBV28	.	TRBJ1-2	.	CASSSSGAGYGYTF	TGTGCCAGCAGCTCCAGCGGGGCGGGCTATGGCTACACCTTC
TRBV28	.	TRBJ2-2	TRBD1	CASSWDRGFTGELFF	TGTGCCAGCAGTTGGGACAGGGGTTTCACCGGGGAGCTGTTTTTT
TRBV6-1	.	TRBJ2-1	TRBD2	CASSEFLAGIVYNEQFF	TGTGCCAGCAGTGAATTTTTAGCGGGGATCGTATACAATGAGCAGTTCTTC
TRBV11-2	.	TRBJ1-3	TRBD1	CASKGTGPAGNTIYF	TGTGCCAGCAAAGGGACAGGGCCGGCTGGAAACACCATATATTTT
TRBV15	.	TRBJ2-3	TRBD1	CATSTDRAADTQYF	TGTGCCACCAGCACGGACAGGGCCGCAGATACGCAGTATTTT
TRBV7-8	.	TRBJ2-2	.	CASRSRVTGELFF	TGTGCCAGCAGGAGCAGGGTCACCGGGGAGCTGTTTTTT
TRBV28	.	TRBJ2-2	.	CASGSGDGGELFF	TGTGCCAGCGGTTCGGGGGATGGCGGGGAGCTGTTTTTT
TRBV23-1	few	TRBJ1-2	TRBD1	CASSPDRVFGYTF	TGCGCCAGCAGTCCTGACAGGGTGTTCGGCTACACCTTC
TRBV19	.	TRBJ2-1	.	CASKVGRGWNEQFF	TGTGCCAGTAAGGTAGGTCGAGGGTGGAATGAGCAGTTCTTC
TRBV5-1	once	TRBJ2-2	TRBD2	CASFPSGTGTGELFF	TGCGCCAGCTTCCCTAGCGGAACGGGAACCGGGGAGCTGTTTTTT
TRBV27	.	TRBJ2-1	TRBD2	CASSSFMGLPRSRNEQFF	TGTGCCAGCAGTTCTTTCATGGGACTACCTAGGAGTCGGAATGAGCAGTTCTTC
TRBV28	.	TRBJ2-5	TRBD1	CASSLTGTGSRETQYF	TGTGCCAGCAGTTTAACGGGGACAGGGTCCCGGGAGACCCAGTACTTC
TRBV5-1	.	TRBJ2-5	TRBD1	CASSLAGTGLQETQYF	TGCGCCAGCAGCTTAGCCGGGACAGGGCTACAAGAGACCCAGTACTTC
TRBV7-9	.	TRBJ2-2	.	CASSSRGGQGSTGELFF	TGTGCCAGCAGCTCGCGGGGGGGACAGGGGTCCACCGGGGAGCTGTTTTTT
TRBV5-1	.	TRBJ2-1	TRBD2	CASRLAELYNEQFF	TGCGCCAGCAGGCTAGCGGAGCTGTACAATGAGCAGTTCTTC
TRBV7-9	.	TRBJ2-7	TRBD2	CASARTSGAYEQYF	TGTGCCAGTGCTCGGACTAGCGGGGCCTACGAGCAGTACTTC
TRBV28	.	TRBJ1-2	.	CASRLDSNYGYTF	TGTGCCAGCAGGCTGGACAGTAACTATGGCTACACCTTC
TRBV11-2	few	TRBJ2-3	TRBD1	CASSPGQAASTDTQYF	TGTGCCAGCAGCCCAGGACAGGCAGCTAGCACAGATACGCAGTATTTT
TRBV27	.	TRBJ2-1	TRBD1	CASRSRGTYNEQFF	TGTGCCAGCAGAAGCAGGGGGACCTACAATGAGCAGTTCTTC
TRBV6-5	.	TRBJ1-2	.	CASSPAGGEGYTF	TGTGCCAGCAGTCCCGCGGGGGGTGAAGGCTACACCTTC
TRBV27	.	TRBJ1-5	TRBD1	CASSPGQGDQPQHF	TGTGCCAGCAGCCCCGGACAGGGAGATCAGCCCCAGCATTTT
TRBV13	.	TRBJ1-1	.	CASSASTGLNTEAFF	TGTGCCAGCAGCGCATCCACAGGGTTGAACACTGAAGCTTTCTTT
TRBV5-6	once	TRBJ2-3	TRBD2	CASSQGTSGGLSITDTQYF	TGTGCCAGCAGCCAAGGCACTAGCGGGGGATTGTCTATCACAGATACGCAGTATTTT
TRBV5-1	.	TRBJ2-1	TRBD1	CASSSLPGQGANEQFF	TGCGCCAGCAGCTCCCTGCCGGGACAGGGGGCGAATGAGCAGTTCTTC
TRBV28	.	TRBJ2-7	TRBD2	CASSLIAGVGYEQYF	TGTGCCAGCAGTTTGATAGCGGGAGTGGGGTACGAGCAGTACTTC
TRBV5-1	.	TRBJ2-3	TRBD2	CASSLGSGSEASTDTQYF	TGCGCCAGCAGCTTGGGTAGCGGGAGCGAAGCTAGCACAGATACGCAGTATTTT
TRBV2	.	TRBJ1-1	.	CASSSSTEAFF	TGTGCCAGCAGCTCGTCCACTGAAGCTTTCTTT
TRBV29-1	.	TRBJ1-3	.	CSTGEIPGNTIYF	TGCAGCACCGGGGAGATACCGGGAAACACCATATATTTT
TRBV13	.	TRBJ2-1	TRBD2	CASSSLAAGYNEQFF	TGTGCCAGCAGCTCTTTGGCAGCGGGATACAATGAGCAGTTCTTC
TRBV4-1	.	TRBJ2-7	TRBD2	CASSRVISASGSGNEQYF	TGCGCCAGCAGCCGGGTGATCTCGGCTAGCGGGAGTGGCAACGAGCAGTACTTC
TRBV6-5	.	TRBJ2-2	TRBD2	CASRRLAGDTGELFF	TGTGCCAGCAGGCGACTAGCGGGAGACACCGGGGAGCTGTTTTTT
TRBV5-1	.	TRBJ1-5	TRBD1	CASSFEGAQPQHF	TGCGCCAGCAGCTTTGAGGGGGCGCAGCCCCAGCATTTT
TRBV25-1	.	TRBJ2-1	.	CASRNGGAYNEQFF	TGTGCCAGCAGGAACGGGGGAGCTTACAATGAGCAGTTCTTC
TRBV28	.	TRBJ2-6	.	CASSLFEGISGANVLTF	TGTGCCAGCAGTTTATTCGAGGGTATTTCTGGGGCCAACGTCCTGACTTTC
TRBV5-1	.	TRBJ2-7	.	CASSGSRVGSYEQYF	TGCGCCAGCAGCGGGAGCCGGGTCGGCAGCTACGAGCAGTACTTC
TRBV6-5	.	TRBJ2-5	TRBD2	CASSYGLAGSWTQYF	TGTGCCAGCAGTTACGGGTTAGCGGGGTCCTGGACCCAGTACTTC
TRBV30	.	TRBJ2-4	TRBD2	CAWSVPTSGFYRFAKNIQYF	TGTGCCTGGAGTGTACCGACTAGCGGGTTTTATAGGTTCGCCAAAAACATTCAGTACTTC
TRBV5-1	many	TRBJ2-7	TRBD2	CASSVGDGRGSEQYF	TGCGCCAGCAGCGTTGGGGACGGGAGGGGAAGCGAGCAGTACTTC
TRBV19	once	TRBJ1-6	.	CASSDGMSSYNSPLHF	TGTGCCAGTAGCGACGGGATGAGCTCCTATAATTCACCCCTCCACTTT
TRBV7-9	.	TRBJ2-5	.	CASSSGAVGRETQYF	TGTGCCAGCAGCTCCGGGGCGGTCGGGAGAGAGACCCAGTACTTC
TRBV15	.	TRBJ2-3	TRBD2	CATSLPPLAGNTDTQYF	TGTGCCACCAGCCTACCCCCCCTAGCGGGGAACACAGATACGCAGTATTTT
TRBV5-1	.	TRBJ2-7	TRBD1	CASSLGQGAREQYF	TGCGCCAGCAGCTTGGGACAGGGGGCGAGGGAGCAGTACTTC
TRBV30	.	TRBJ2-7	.	CAWRQEGPYGSYEQYF	TGTGCCTGGAGACAGGAGGGCCCCTATGGCTCCTACGAGCAGTACTTC
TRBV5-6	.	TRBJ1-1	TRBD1	CASSLDYRGTEAFF	TGTGCCAGCAGCTTGGACTACAGGGGGACTGAAGCTTTCTTT
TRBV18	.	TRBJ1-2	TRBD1	CASSPSGQATNYGYTF	TGTGCCAGCTCACCGTCCGGACAGGCAACTAACTATGGCTACACCTTC
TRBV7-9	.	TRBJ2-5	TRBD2	CASSLSASAGGTQYF	TGTGCCAGCAGCTTAAGTGCTTCGGCGGGAGGTACCCAGTACTTC
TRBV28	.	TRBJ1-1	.	CASSFPPDTPWDTEAFF	TGTGCCAGCAGTTTCCCCCCGGACACTCCTTGGGACACTGAAGCTTTCTTT
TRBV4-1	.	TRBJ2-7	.	CASSQAGMNYEQYF	TGCGCCAGCAGCCAAGCAGGGATGAACTACGAGCAGTACTTC
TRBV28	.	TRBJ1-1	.	CASSLYLNTEAFF	TGTGCCAGCAGTTTATACCTAAACACTGAAGCTTTCTTT
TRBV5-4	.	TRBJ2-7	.	CASSPSGASYEQYF	TGTGCCAGCAGCCCCTCAGGGGCTAGCTACGAGCAGTACTTC
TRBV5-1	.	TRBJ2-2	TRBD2	CASRDTLAGKLTGELFF	TGCGCCAGCAGGGACACTCTAGCGGGAAAATTGACCGGGGAGCTGTTTTTT
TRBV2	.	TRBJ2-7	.	CASRVGVQQYF	TGTGCCAGCAGGGTCGGGGTCCAGCAGTACTTC